Listed below are T cell receptor beta chains from one sample, sequenced in a study of T cell responses to AZD1222 COVID-19 vaccine. Generated by immunoSEQ multiplex PCR, the TCRdb table keeps only in-frame clones and is missing some. This table holds around 70,000 clones, roughly 88% found once. The sample here was peripheral blood, taken on day 0 of AZD1222 vaccination. These receptors came from an adult in good health. Each CDR3 is given with its conserved first and last residue. D genes are given only for firm matches. For some rows the clone size is stated as once, few or many, or as a class when expanded; others skip it.

TRBJ1-4 | . | . | TRBV6-5 | CASSYGYRVSGEKLFF | TGTGCCAGCAGTTACGGCTACAGGGTGTCTGGTGAAAAACTGTTTTTT
TRBJ2-2 | . | TRBD1 | TRBV2 | CASSESGGDTGELFF | TGTGCCAGCAGTGAATCAGGGGGTGACACCGGGGAGCTGTTTTTT
TRBJ1-2 | few | . | TRBV18 | CASSLGQLSNYGYTF | TGTGCCAGCTCACTCGGACAGCTAAGTAACTATGGCTACACCTTC
TRBJ1-5 | . | . | TRBV11-2 | CASSLDSFNQPQHF | TGTGCCAGCAGCTTAGACAGTTTCAATCAGCCCCAGCATTTT
TRBJ2-2 | . | TRBD2 | TRBV11-2 | CASSLSRLAGIGELFF | TGTGCCAGCAGCTTATCTCGACTAGCGGGTATCGGGGAGCTGTTTTTT
TRBJ2-3 | . | TRBD1 | TRBV18 | CASSPSTGRADTQYF | TGTGCCAGCTCACCTTCGACAGGGCGTGCGGATACGCAGTATTTT
TRBJ2-2 | . | . | TRBV4-1 | CASSQEGKPLGLFF | TGCGCCAGCAGCCAAGAGGGGAAGCCCCTCGGGCTGTTTTTT
TRBJ1-1 | . | . | TRBV18 | CASSPPSPMNTEAFF | TGTGCCAGCTCACCACCGTCCCCCATGAACACTGAAGCTTTCTTT
TRBJ1-4 | few | . | TRBV20-1 | CSASAGAKRNEKLFF | TGCAGTGCTAGTGCGGGGGCCAAGCGGAATGAAAAACTGTTTTTT
TRBJ1-4 | . | . | TRBV6-5 | CASKAWRGEKLFF | TGTGCCAGCAAGGCATGGAGAGGTGAAAAACTGTTTTTT
TRBJ2-5 | . | TRBD1 | TRBV29-1 | CSVEFSGTGVRETQYF | TGCAGCGTTGAGTTCTCGGGGACAGGGGTACGAGAGACCCAGTACTTC
TRBJ1-2 | once | . | TRBV6-5 | CASSPGGGYTF | TGTGCCAGCAGTCCCGGAGGGGGCTACACCTTC
TRBJ1-2 | once | . | TRBV28 | CASSFLTENYGYTF | TGTGCCAGCAGTTTCTTGACAGAAAACTATGGCTACACCTTC
TRBJ1-6 | . | . | TRBV6-6 | CASSAPGQNNSPLHF | TGTGCCAGCAGCGCCCCGGGACAAAATAATTCACCCCTCCACTTT
TRBJ2-7 | medium-sized | TRBD1 | TRBV18 | CASSPGTGRGEQYF | TGTGCCAGCTCACCAGGGACAGGGAGGGGCGAGCAGTACTTC
TRBJ1-4 | . | TRBD1 | TRBV2 | CASSETGGPNEKLFF | TGTGCCAGCAGTGAAACAGGGGGCCCTAATGAAAAACTGTTTTTT
TRBJ1-1 | . | TRBD1 | TRBV12-3/TRBV12-4 | CASSLNRGSEAFF | TGTGCCAGCAGTTTAAACAGGGGCAGTGAAGCTTTCTTT
TRBJ1-2 | few | TRBD1 | TRBV25-1 | CASSAGSGGYGYTF | TGTGCCAGCAGTGCGGGATCAGGGGGCTATGGCTACACCTTC
TRBJ2-7 | . | TRBD1 | TRBV11-2 | CASSLALGQGTEQYF | TGTGCCAGCAGCTTAGCGTTGGGACAGGGAACCGAGCAGTACTTC
TRBJ2-5 | . | . | TRBV11-2 | CASEQVETQYF | TGTGCCAGCGAACAGGTGGAGACCCAGTACTTC
TRBJ2-7 | . | TRBD2 | TRBV4-1 | CASSHTPGLAGSEQYF | TGCGCCAGCAGCCATACGCCGGGACTAGCGGGGAGTGAGCAGTACTTC
TRBJ1-4 | . | TRBD1 | TRBV9 | CASSSSGTGAEKLFF | TGTGCCAGCAGCTCATCCGGGACAGGGGCTGAAAAACTGTTTTTT
TRBJ2-7 | . | TRBD1 | TRBV27 | CASMGQGRSEQYF | TGTGCCAGCATGGGACAGGGGCGTAGCGAGCAGTACTTC
TRBJ1-2 | . | . | TRBV30 | CAWSPNGYGYTF | TGTGCCTGGAGTCCAAACGGATATGGCTACACCTTC
TRBJ2-3 | . | . | TRBV19 | CATQGRGLGIDTQYF | TGTGCCACCCAGGGTAGGGGACTTGGGATAGATACGCAGTATTTT
TRBJ2-3 | . | TRBD2 | TRBV5-5 | CASLREWTDTQYF | TGTGCCAGCCTGCGGGAGTGGACAGATACGCAGTATTTT
TRBJ1-2 | . | TRBD1 | TRBV28 | CASSFNRGITHGYTF | TGTGCCAGCAGTTTCAACAGGGGAATTACCCATGGCTACACCTTC
TRBJ1-1 | . | TRBD1 | TRBV25-1 | CASLSDRGLTEAFF | TGTGCCAGCCTGAGCGACAGGGGCTTGACTGAAGCTTTCTTT
TRBJ1-3 | once | . | TRBV7-9 | CASSLAGTFSGNTIYF | TGTGCCAGCAGCTTAGCAGGAACTTTTTCCGGAAACACCATATATTTT
TRBJ1-4 | . | . | TRBV4-1 | CASSQAAGSFNEKLFF | TGCGCCAGCAGCCAAGCAGCTGGGAGTTTTAATGAAAAACTGTTTTTT
TRBJ2-1 | . | TRBD2 | TRBV24-1 | CATSDYLGLAGVNEQFF | TGTGCCACCAGTGACTACTTAGGACTAGCGGGAGTGAATGAGCAGTTCTTC
TRBJ2-2 | few | . | TRBV12-3/TRBV12-4 | CASSLGGIGELFF | TGTGCCAGCAGTTTAGGGGGTATCGGGGAGCTGTTTTTT
TRBJ1-5 | . | . | TRBV4-2 | CASSQGHTLNQPQHF | TGTGCCAGCAGCCAGGGACATACGCTCAATCAGCCCCAGCATTTT
TRBJ2-7 | once | . | TRBV3-1/TRBV3-2 | CASSPRRDSYEQYF | TGTGCCAGCAGCCCCCGGCGAGACTCCTACGAGCAGTACTTC
TRBJ1-3 | . | . | TRBV6-5 | CAASGSNYANTIYF | TGTGCCGCCTCAGGGTCGAATTACGCAAACACCATATATTTT
TRBJ2-7 | . | TRBD1 | TRBV30 | CAWRYPPTGMEQYF | TGTGCCTGGAGGTACCCCCCGACAGGGATGGAGCAGTACTTC
TRBJ1-2 | once | . | TRBV19 | CASMQGYYGYTF | TGTGCCAGTATGCAGGGGTACTATGGCTACACCTTC
TRBJ1-3 | . | . | TRBV28 | CASSLNQGGTGNTIYF | TGTGCCAGCAGTTTAAATCAGGGTGGGACTGGAAACACCATATATTTT
TRBJ2-7 | . | TRBD2 | TRBV5-4 | CASSVTSGGAGEQYF | TGTGCCAGCAGCGTAACTAGCGGGGGGGCGGGTGAGCAGTACTTC
TRBJ1-2 | . | . | TRBV12-3/TRBV12-4 | CASSFLQPYGYTF | TGTGCCAGCAGTTTCCTCCAGCCTTATGGCTACACCTTC
TRBJ2-3 | . | TRBD2 | TRBV14 | CASSKGLAASTDTQYF | TGTGCCAGCAGCAAGGGACTAGCGGCTAGCACAGATACGCAGTATTTT
TRBJ2-3 | few | TRBD1 | TRBV5-1 | CASSGGQGVEDTQYF | TGCGCCAGCAGCGGGGGACAGGGGGTGGAAGATACGCAGTATTTT
TRBJ1-3 | . | . | TRBV6-1 | CASSEVQGSSGNTIYF | TGTGCCAGCAGTGAAGTGCAGGGCAGCTCTGGAAACACCATATATTTT
TRBJ1-4 | . | . | TRBV6-2/TRBV6-3 | CASSPGSGSSEKLFF | TGTGCCAGCAGCCCCGGATCCGGGAGCAGCGAAAAACTGTTTTTT
TRBJ1-5 | . | . | TRBV12-3/TRBV12-4 | CASSHDSNQPQHF | TGTGCCAGCAGTCACGATAGCAATCAGCCCCAGCATTTT
TRBJ2-7 | . | . | TRBV7-2 | CASSLLPYEQYF | TGTGCCAGCAGCTTATTGCCCTACGAGCAGTACTTC
TRBJ1-2 | . | . | TRBV3-1/TRBV3-2 | CASSQVSQLYGYTF | TGTGCCAGCAGCCAAGTATCCCAGCTCTATGGCTACACCTTC
TRBJ2-2 | . | TRBD1 | TRBV9 | CASRQDRGGTGELFF | TGTGCCAGCAGGCAGGACAGGGGAGGCACCGGGGAGCTGTTTTTT
TRBJ2-5 | . | . | TRBV7-2 | CASSLEEWETQYF | TGTGCCAGCAGCTTAGAGGAGTGGGAGACCCAGTACTTC
TRBJ1-2 | . | TRBD1 | TRBV7-2 | CASTFGQGGGYTF | TGTGCCAGCACTTTTGGACAGGGGGGAGGCTACACCTTC
TRBJ2-3 | . | . | TRBV27 | CASSLQGTHTDTQYF | TGTGCCAGCAGTTTACAGGGGACACACACAGATACGCAGTATTTT
TRBJ1-1 | . | . | TRBV7-2 | CASSTRQDNTEAFF | TGTGCCAGCAGCACGAGACAGGATAACACTGAAGCTTTCTTT
TRBJ2-5 | . | . | TRBV19 | CASSITSETQYF | TGTGCCAGTAGTATAACCTCTGAGACCCAGTACTTC